The 12 T cell receptor beta chains below come from one sample, sequenced in a study of blood T cell repertoires in COVID-19. Clones were sequenced by immunoSEQ multiplex PCR, and TCRdb holds only the in-frame ones, with some missing. The sample has roughly 81,000 clones; about 80% are singletons. The sample was peripheral blood. The receptors shown here come from a woman between 70 and 85 years old with acute or convalescent COVID-19.

The chain employs TRBV7-8 and TRBJ1-1; 9 nucleotides match TRBD1. This CDR3 has 15 amino acids. The J segment lost 1 base and the V segment lost 4 bases, leaving 4 bases of the junction unmatched. Germline V gene sequence: CDR1 SGHVS, CDR2 FQNEAQ. The chain's CDR3 is CASSYGTGKNTEAFF. CDR3 nucleotide sequence: TGTGCCAGCAGCTATGGGACAGGGAAGAACACTGAAGCTTTCTTT.

The genes are TRBV30 and TRBJ1-3; TRBD1 might be the D (5 bases). Germline CDR1 GTSNPN, CDR2 SVGIG (reference sequence). Trimming removed 1 base at V and 2 bases at J, with 6 bases between. The CDR3 is made up of 13 amino acids. The CDR3 loop is CAWSATAGNTIYF. The CDR3 nucleotides are TGTGCCTGGAGTGCGACAGCTGGAAACACCATATATTTT.

The chain links TRBV10-2 to TRBJ2-3, with unresolved D. V gave up 2 bases and J gave up 0 bases, with 9 bases separating them. CDR3 length equals 15 residues. Germline V CDR1 and CDR2: WSHSY, SAAADI. The CDR3: CASSEVLSSTDTQYF. The CDR3 nucleotides are TGCGCCAGCAGTGAGGTTTTGTCTAGCACAGATACGCAGTATTTT.

The chain couples TRBV30 to TRBJ2-5, with D maybe TRBD2 (6 bases). The CDR3 is 13 amino acids. Per germline, CDR1 GTSNPN and CDR2 SVGIG (reference sequence). The V gene lost 4 bases and the J gene lost 7 bases, with 16 bases spanning the gap. Here the CDR3 DNA reads TGTGCCTGGATACTGACTGGGGGAGGGACCCAGTACTTC. Amino acids: CAWILTGGGTQYF.

The chain recombines TRBV5-4 with TRBJ1-4, with D tentatively TRBD1 (5 bases). The CDR3 is 15 amino acids. Germline V gene lookup returns CDR1 SGHNT and CDR2 YYREEE (reference sequence). V was pared by 4 bases and J by 4 bases, with 14 bases between. CDR3 sequence: CASSRSTGVNEKLFF. CDR3 coding DNA: TGTGCCAGCAGCCGTTCGACGGGGGTTAATGAAAAACTGTTTTTT. The variable domain in full, completed from reference TRBV5-4 and TRBJ1-4, reads ETGVTQSPTHLIKTRGQQVTLRCSSQSGHNTVSWYQQALGQGPQFIFQYYREEENGRGNFPPRFSGLQFPNYSSELNVNALELDDSALYLCASSRSTGVNEKLFFGSGTQLSVL.

CDR3 region: CASSLAGTSSPDTQYF. CDR3 nucleotide sequence: TGTGCCAGCAGCTTAGCCGGGACTAGCTCGCCAGATACGCAGTATTTT. The chain joins TRBV7-2 to TRBJ2-3; 9 nucleotides align to TRBD2. The CDR3 sequence is 16 residues long. Unmatched junction bases numbered 5, after V lost 0 bases and J lost 4 bases. CDR1 SGHTA and CDR2 FQGNSA come from the germline V gene.

J is TRBJ1-1 and V is TRBV6-5; D not certain. With 0 bases removed from V and 3 bases from J, the gap between germline ends came to 5 bases. In germline, CDR1 is MNHEY, CDR2 SVGAGI. This CDR3 has 13 residues. CDR3 coding DNA: TGTGCCAGCAGTTACTCAGCCTACACTGAAGCTTTCTTT. It codes for CASSYSAYTEAFF.

The chain has TRBV18 and TRBJ2-3; TRBD1 might be the D (6 bases). V lost 3 bases and J 6 bases, leaving 16 bases between the germline ends. CDR3 length: 15 amino acids. From germline, CDR1 is KGHSH and CDR2 LQKENI. CDR3 residues: CASSPSQGVYDTQYF. The DNA for the CDR3 is TGTGCCAGCTCACCCTCACAGGGTGTATACGATACGCAGTATTTT.

The chain couples TRBV2 to TRBJ1-6; 10 positions agree with TRBD1. Germline CDR1 and CDR2: SNHLY and FYNNEI. V was clipped by 8 bases and J by 7 bases; unmatched bases: 2. This CDR3 contains 13 residues. The CDR3 loop reads CASQDRGNSPLHF. CDR3 DNA: TGTGCCAGCCAGGACAGGGGGAATTCACCCCTCCACTTT.

The chain joins TRBV7-8 to TRBJ1-1; D gene uncertain. CDR1 and CDR2 (germline): SGHVS, FQNEAQ. With 6 bases removed from V and 1 base from J, the gap between germline ends came to 3 bases. The CDR3 is 11 residues long. CDR3 in DNA: TGTGCCAGCAGACAGAACACTGAAGCTTTCTTT. Translating gives CASRQNTEAFF.

The rearrangement uses TRBV2 and TRBJ1-2; 12 nucleotides align to TRBD1. The germline CDR1 and CDR2 sequences are SNHLY and FYNNEI. There are 15 residues in the CDR3. V gave up 4 bases and J gave up 8 bases; unmatched junction bases: 8. The CDR3 sequence is CASSAQGQGARGYTF. Written as DNA, the CDR3 is TGTGCCAGCAGTGCCCAGGGACAGGGGGCCAGGGGCTACACCTTC.

V is TRBV11-3 and J is TRBJ1-1, with a weak D call TRBD1 (6 bases). Trimming stripped 10 bases from V and 6 bases from J, with 18 bases between. The CDR3 has 13 amino acids. CDR1 and CDR2 (germline): SGHNT, YENEEA. DNA for the CDR3: TGTGCCACTTCCCTGGGGGCGTCCCCTGAAGCTTTCTTT. Translation gives CATSLGASPEAFF.